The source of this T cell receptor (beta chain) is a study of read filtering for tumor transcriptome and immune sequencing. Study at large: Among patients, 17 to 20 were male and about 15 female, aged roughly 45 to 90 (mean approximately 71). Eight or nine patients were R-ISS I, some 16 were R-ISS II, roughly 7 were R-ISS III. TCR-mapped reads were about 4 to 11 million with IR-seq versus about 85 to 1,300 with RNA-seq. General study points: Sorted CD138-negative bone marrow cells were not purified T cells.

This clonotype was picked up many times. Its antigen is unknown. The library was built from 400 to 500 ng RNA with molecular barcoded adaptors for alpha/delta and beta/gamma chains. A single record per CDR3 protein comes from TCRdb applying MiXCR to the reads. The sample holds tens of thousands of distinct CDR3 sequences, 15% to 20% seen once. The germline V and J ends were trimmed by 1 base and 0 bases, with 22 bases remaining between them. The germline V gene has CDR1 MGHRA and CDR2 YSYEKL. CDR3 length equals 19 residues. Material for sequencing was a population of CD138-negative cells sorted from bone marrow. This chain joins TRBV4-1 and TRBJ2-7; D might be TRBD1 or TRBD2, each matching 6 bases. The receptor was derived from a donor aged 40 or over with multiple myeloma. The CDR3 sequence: CASSQAMSPPGDFSYEQYF. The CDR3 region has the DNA TGCGCCAGCAGCCAAGCCATGTCTCCCCCAGGGGACTTCTCCTACGAGCAGTACTTC.